The 19 T cell receptor beta chains below were found in one sample sequenced in a study of persistence of HIV-infected CD4 T cells. The stimulus was an HIV-1 Gag 15-mer peptide pool, roughly 1 ug/peptide/mL. CD40L-negative CD69-negative CD45RO-high memory CD4+ T cells were sorted as populations depleted of antigen-responding cells. Sequencing used immunoSEQ version 4 in survey mode. Data came from immunoSEQ multiplex PCR; TCRdb stores just in-frame clones and leaves some out. The repertoire holds around 35,000 clones, with approximately 85% as singletons. These receptors' targets are unknown. Sequences were derived from cultured CD4+ T cells from PBMCs, sampled from a patient who received antiretroviral therapy. All receptors come from an adult with HIV. The donor label of this sample is uncertain.

This clone appeared a single time. The chain combines TRBV19 with TRBJ1-4; D unclear. Germline CDR1 is LNHDA and CDR2 is SQIVND (reference sequence). The V and J ends lost 1 base and 0 bases respectively, with 6 bases between them. The CDR3 has 15 residues. The CDR3 DNA reads as TGTGCCAGTAGTATAGTGGCAGCAACTAATGAAAAACTGTTTTTT. Translated: CASSIVAATNEKLFF.

This clone has a single count. The J gene is TRBJ1-1, the V gene TRBV12-3 or TRBV12-4; D is ambiguous. There are 10 residues in the CDR3. Between the trimmed V and J ends, which lost 1 base and 11 bases, there was a span of 5 bases. CDR3 sequence reads: CASSLGRAFF. As DNA, the CDR3 is TGTGCCAGCAGTTTAGGGCGGGCTTTCTTT.

This chain links TRBV5-1 with TRBJ2-7; D ambiguous. Germline loops: CDR1 SGHRS, CDR2 YFSETQ. This CDR3 has 12 residues. Trimming took off 1 base at V and 2 bases at J, with 4 bases between the two ends. The CDR3 DNA follows: TGCGCCAGCAGCTTGCCTCCCTACGAGCAGTACTTC. Protein product: CASSLPPYEQYF.

The rearrangement uses TRBV11-1 and TRBJ2-1; 7 bases match TRBD2. CDR1 is SGHAT, CDR2 FQDESV, per germline (reference sequence). The CDR3 contains 16 residues. Losses at the gene ends were 5 bases for V and 7 bases for J; bases not matched to a gene: 14. CDR3 amino acids: CASSPLGRGFRNEQFF. The CDR3 DNA sequence: TGTGCCAGCAGCCCCCTCGGGCGGGGGTTTAGGAATGAGCAGTTCTTC.

The J gene is TRBJ1-1, the V gene TRBV5-1, with no clear D. This CDR3 spans 14 amino acids. Germline V gene lookup returns CDR1 SGHRS and CDR2 YFSETQ. With 2 bases removed from V and 0 bases from J, the gap between germline ends came to 8 bases. The DNA for the CDR3 is TGCGCCAGCAGCTTAAGAGGGATGAACACTGAAGCTTTCTTT. Protein product: CASSLRGMNTEAFF.

The rearrangement links TRBV18 to TRBJ1-1, with 7 bases identical to TRBD1. V lost 5 bases and J lost 5; bases outside the gene matches: 8. This CDR3 is built from 14 residues. Germline values: CDR1 KGHSH, CDR2 LQKENI. CDR3 loop: CASSGGTAETEAFF. The CDR3 nucleotides are TGTGCCAGCTCAGGGGGGACAGCGGAAACTGAAGCTTTCTTT. Looking up the rest from reference TRBV18 and TRBJ1-1 gives the full variable domain: NAGVMQNPRHLVRRRGQEARLRCSPMKGHSHVYWYRQLPEEGLKFMVYLQKENIIDESGMPKERFSAEFPKEGPSILRIQQVVRGDSAAYFCASSGGTAETEAFFGQGTRLTVV.

This chain connects TRBV7-3 to TRBJ1-2, with a tentative D call TRBD1 (5 bases). CDR3 size: 15 residues. With 1 base removed from V and 8 bases from J, the gap between germline ends came to 17 bases. The germline V gene encodes CDR1 SGHTA and CDR2 FQGTGA. CDR3 nucleotide sequence: TGTGCCAGCAGCTTAATGGGGGACGCCAAAGGCGGCTACACCTTC. Its protein is CASSLMGDAKGGYTF.

The CDR3: CASSVGTDTQYF. The CDR3 DNA reads as TGTGCCAGCAGCGTGGGCACAGATACGCAGTATTTT. This chain links TRBV9 with TRBJ2-3; D ambiguous. Germline loops: CDR1 SGDLS, CDR2 YYNGEE. Trimming stripped 2 bases from V and 1 base from J, with 2 bases between. This CDR3 is built from 12 residues.

The chain has TRBV30 and TRBJ2-3; D is undetermined. Germline V gives CDR1 GTSNPN, CDR2 SVGIG (reference sequence). V gave up 1 base and J gave up 4 bases, with 21 bases separating them. The CDR3 has 17 amino acids. The CDR3 nucleotides read TGTGCCTGGAGTGACCTCGGACGGGCTTTTCGCGCAGATACGCAGTATTTT. This translates into CAWSDLGRAFRADTQYF.

The V call is TRBV9, the J call TRBJ1-1; tentatively, D is TRBD1 (6 bases). CDR3 size: 16 residues. V was clipped by 4 bases and J by 1 base, with 17 bases between them. Germline CDR1 reads SGDLS; CDR2 reads YYNGEE. CDR3 in DNA: TGTGCCAGCAGCCCAGGGCAGGGGAGGGGGAACACTGAAGCTTTCTTT. Its translation: CASSPGQGRGNTEAFF.

This chain joins TRBV7-9 and TRBJ1-1; 7 bases fit TRBD1. Germline-derived CDR1 and CDR2 are SEHNR and FQNEAQ (reference sequence). This CDR3 contains 12 residues. After removal of 5 bases from V and 8 bases from J, the junction contained 5 bases not matched to a gene. This CDR3 reads CASSPGQEEAFF. The CDR3, as DNA: TGTGCCAGCAGCCCAGGACAGGAAGAAGCTTTCTTT.

This chain uses TRBV10-3 with TRBJ1-1; 7 bases are a match to TRBD1. Germline values: CDR1 ENHRY, CDR2 SYGVKD. Trimming cost V 2 bases and J 4 bases; bases outside gene matches: 4. The CDR3 consists of 14 residues. DNA for the CDR3: TGTGCCATCAGTGAGAACGGACAGGCCACTGAAGCTTTCTTT. Its protein product is CAISENGQATEAFF.

This sequence joins TRBV2 and TRBJ1-6; a weak D match, TRBD1 (6 bases). Trimming pared 6 bases from V and 7 bases from J, leaving 10 bases between. Looked up from germline, CDR1 is SNHLY and CDR2 is FYNNEI. CDR3 size: 13 residues. The DNA of the CDR3 is TGTGCCAGCAGGGAAACAGGGAATTCACCCCTCCACTTT. It translates to CASRETGNSPLHF.

This chain joins TRBV6-5 and TRBJ1-2; D possibly corresponds to TRBD1 (5 bases). This CDR3 has 14 amino acids. Germline lookup yields CDR1 MNHEY and CDR2 SVGAGI. The ends were cut back, 7 bases at V and 7 bases at J, with 19 bases in the middle. CDR3 sequence reads: CASKEGTLVGGYTF. The CDR3 DNA sequence: TGTGCCAGCAAAGAAGGGACCCTGGTTGGTGGCTACACCTTC.

V and J are TRBV9 and TRBJ1-1; no clear D gene. V dropped 4 bases and J dropped 3 bases, with 22 bases sitting between them. This CDR3 region has 17 residues. Looked up from germline, CDR1 is SGDLS and CDR2 is YYNGEE. The CDR3 reads CASSTRPIQIAYTEAFF. Here the CDR3 DNA reads TGTGCCAGCAGCACGCGCCCCATACAGATCGCCTACACTGAAGCTTTCTTT.

The V and J genes are TRBV30 and TRBJ2-6, with a weak D call TRBD2 (6 bases). Germline values: CDR1 GTSNPN, CDR2 SVGIG (reference sequence). This CDR3 has 16 residues. Trimming removed 1 base from V and 3 bases from J, with 13 bases in between. The CDR3: CAWSAGTPVGANVLTF. The DNA for the CDR3 is TGTGCCTGGAGTGCCGGGACTCCGGTTGGGGCCAACGTCCTGACTTTC.

The chain uses TRBV6-5 and TRBJ2-7, with D possibly matching TRBD1 (6 bases). The germline V and J ends were trimmed by 10 bases and 0 bases, with 16 bases remaining between them. The CDR3 contains 14 residues. Germline-derived CDR1 and CDR2 are MNHEY and SVGAGI. The CDR3 region has the DNA TGTGCCACCCAACAGGGACGGAGCTCCTACGAGCAGTACTTC. It encodes CATQQGRSSYEQYF.

V gene TRBV11-1 combines with J gene TRBJ1-1; no firm D call. V shed 7 bases and J shed 1 base, with 10 bases lying between them. CDR1 SGHAT and CDR2 FQDESV come from the germline V gene (reference sequence). The CDR3 length is 13 residues. The chain's CDR3 is CASKVRPNTEAFF. The CDR3 DNA follows: TGTGCCAGCAAAGTGAGGCCGAACACTGAAGCTTTCTTT.

The rearrangement joins TRBV3-1 (or the pseudogene TRBV3-2) to TRBJ2-5, with TRBD2 identical over 15 bases. Germline CDR1 and CDR2: LGHDT and YNNKEL (reference sequence). Trimming cost V 5 bases and J 3 bases; bases outside gene matches: 7. This CDR3 comprises 17 residues. The CDR3 nucleotides are TGTGCCAGCAGCGGACTAGCGGGGGGGCCTTTGGAAGAGACCCAGTACTTC. It codes for CASSGLAGGPLEETQYF.